This TCR beta chain came from a study of radiation and T cells in renal cell carcinoma. Stated treatment: 15 Gy SBRT to primary tumor, nephrectomy 4 weeks later. The patient's renal cell carcinoma had clear cell pathology. Study outcomes and limitations: Dominant CDR3 motifs occupied more repertoire in irradiated than control tumors.

Data came from immunoSEQ multiplex PCR; TCRdb stores just in-frame clones and leaves some out. This table has about 4,300 clones, roughly 60% appearing once. For this clone: What it recognizes is unknown.

The CDR3 is 15 amino acids. The V end lost 0 bases, the J end lost 6 bases, and 12 bases lay between the germline ends. Germline V gene lookup returns CDR1 SGHRS and CDR2 YFSETQ. The clonotype originates from a woman aged 60-70 years with renal cell carcinoma. This chain connects TRBV5-1 to TRBJ2-2; tentatively, D is TRBD2 (5 bases). This specimen was tumor tissue, taken from a patient whose treatment included radiotherapy and nephrectomy. Written as DNA, the CDR3 is TGCGCCAGCAGCTTGGGGCACAGCGGCCCCGGGGAGCTGTTTTTT. This gives the protein CASSLGHSGPGELFF.